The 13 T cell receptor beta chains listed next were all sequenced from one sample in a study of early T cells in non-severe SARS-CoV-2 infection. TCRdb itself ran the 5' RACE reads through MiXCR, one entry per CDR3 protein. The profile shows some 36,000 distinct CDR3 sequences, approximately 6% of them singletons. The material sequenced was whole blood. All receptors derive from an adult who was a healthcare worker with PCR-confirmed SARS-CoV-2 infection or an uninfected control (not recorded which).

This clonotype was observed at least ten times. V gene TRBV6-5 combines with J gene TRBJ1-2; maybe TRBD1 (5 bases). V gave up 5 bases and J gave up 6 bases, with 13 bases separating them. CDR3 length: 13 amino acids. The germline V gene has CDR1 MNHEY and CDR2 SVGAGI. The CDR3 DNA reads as TGTGCCAGCAGTCCCCCGGGACTTAATGGCTACACCTTC. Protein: CASSPPGLNGYTF.

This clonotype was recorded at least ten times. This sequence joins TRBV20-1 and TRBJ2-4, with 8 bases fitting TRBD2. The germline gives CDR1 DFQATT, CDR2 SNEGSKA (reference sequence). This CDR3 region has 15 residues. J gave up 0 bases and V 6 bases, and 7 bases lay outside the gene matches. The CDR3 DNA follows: TGCAGTGCCCCCCACCTAGCGGGAGCCAAAAACATTCAGTACTTC. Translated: CSAPHLAGAKNIQYF.

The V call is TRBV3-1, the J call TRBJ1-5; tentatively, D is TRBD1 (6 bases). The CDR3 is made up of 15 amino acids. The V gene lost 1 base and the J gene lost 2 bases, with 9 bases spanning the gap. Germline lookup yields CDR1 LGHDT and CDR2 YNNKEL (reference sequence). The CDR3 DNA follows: TGTGCCAGCAGCCAAGGGACAGCCGGCAATCAGCCCCAGCATTTT. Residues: CASSQGTAGNQPQHF. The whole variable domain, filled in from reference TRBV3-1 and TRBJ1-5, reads DTAVSQTPKYLVTQMGNDKSIKCEQNLGHDTMYWYKQDSKKFLKIMFSYNNKELIINETVPNRFSPKSPDKAHLNLHINSLELGDSAVYFCASSQGTAGNQPQHFGDGTRLSIL.

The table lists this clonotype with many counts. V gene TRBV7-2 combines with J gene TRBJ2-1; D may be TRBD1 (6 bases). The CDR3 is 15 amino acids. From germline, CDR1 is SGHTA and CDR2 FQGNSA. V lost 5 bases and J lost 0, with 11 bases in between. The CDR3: CASSVQGISYNEQFF. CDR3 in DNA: TGTGCCAGCAGCGTTCAGGGGATCTCCTACAATGAGCAGTTCTTC.

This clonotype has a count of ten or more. CDR3 in amino acids: CAISSLPGGDEQFF. Here the CDR3 DNA reads TGTGCCATCAGCTCACTCCCGGGGGGAGATGAGCAGTTCTTC. This chain joins TRBV10-3 and TRBJ2-1, with 7 bases lining up with TRBD2. The CDR3 length is 14 residues. Germline V lookup: CDR1 ENHRY, CDR2 SYGVKD. V lost 6 bases, J lost 8 bases, and 10 bases stayed unmatched.

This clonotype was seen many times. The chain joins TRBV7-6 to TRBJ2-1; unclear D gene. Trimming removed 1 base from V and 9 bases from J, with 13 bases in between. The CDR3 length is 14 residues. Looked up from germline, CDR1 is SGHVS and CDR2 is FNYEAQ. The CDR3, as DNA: TGTGCCAGCAGCTTAGGTGGGGTAATTATTGAGCAGTTCTTC. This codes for CASSLGGVIIEQFF.

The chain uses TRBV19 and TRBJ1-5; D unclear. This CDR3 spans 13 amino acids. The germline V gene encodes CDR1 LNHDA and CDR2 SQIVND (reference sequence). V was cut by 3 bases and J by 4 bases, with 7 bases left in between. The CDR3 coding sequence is TGTGCCAGTAGTATTATGGTTAATCAGCCCCAGCATTTT. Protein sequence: CASSIMVNQPQHF.

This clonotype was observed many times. The CDR3 loop is CAWTHPGGELNMQYF. CDR3 DNA: TGTGCCTGGACCCACCCCGGGGGGGAGCTTAATATGCAGTATTTT. The rearrangement joins TRBV30 to TRBJ2-3, with 8 nucleotides matching TRBD2. V lost 4 bases, J lost 11 bases, and 17 bases stayed unmatched. The CDR3 has 15 amino acids. The V gene's germline CDR1 is GTSNPN and CDR2 SVGIG (reference sequence).

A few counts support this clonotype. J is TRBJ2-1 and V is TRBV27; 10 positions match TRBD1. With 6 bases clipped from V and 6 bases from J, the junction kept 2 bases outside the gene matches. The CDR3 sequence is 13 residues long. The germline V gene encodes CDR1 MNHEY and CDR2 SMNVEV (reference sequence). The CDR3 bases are TGTGCCAGCAGAAGGACAGGGGGCAATGAGCAGTTCTTC. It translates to CASRRTGGNEQFF.

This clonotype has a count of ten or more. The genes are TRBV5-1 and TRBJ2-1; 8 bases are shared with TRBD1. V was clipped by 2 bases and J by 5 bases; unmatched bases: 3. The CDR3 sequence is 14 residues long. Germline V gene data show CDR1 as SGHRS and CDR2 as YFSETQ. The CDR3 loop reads CASSFMDRDNEQFF. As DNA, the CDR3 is TGCGCCAGCAGCTTTATGGACAGGGACAATGAGCAGTTCTTC.

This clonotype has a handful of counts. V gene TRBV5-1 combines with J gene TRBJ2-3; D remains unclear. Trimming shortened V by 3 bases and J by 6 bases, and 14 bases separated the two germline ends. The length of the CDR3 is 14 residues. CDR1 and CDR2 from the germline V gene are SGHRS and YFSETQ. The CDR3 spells CASSSRSLGDTQYF. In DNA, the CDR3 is TGCGCCAGCAGCTCAAGATCCCTCGGGGATACGCAGTATTTT. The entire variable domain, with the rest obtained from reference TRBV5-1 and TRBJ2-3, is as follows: KAGVTQTPRYLIKTRGQQVTLSCSPISGHRSVSWYQQTPGQGLQFLFEYFSETQRNKGNFPGRFSGRQFSNSRSEMNVSTLELGDSALYLCASSSRSLGDTQYFGPGTRLTVL.

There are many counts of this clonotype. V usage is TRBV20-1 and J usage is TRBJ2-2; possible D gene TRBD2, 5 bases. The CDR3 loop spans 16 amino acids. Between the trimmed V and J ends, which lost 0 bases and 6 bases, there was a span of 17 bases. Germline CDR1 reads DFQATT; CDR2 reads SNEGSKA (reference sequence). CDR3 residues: CSARDLLAGEAGELFF. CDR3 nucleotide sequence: TGCAGTGCTAGAGATCTCTTAGCCGGGGAAGCCGGGGAGCTGTTTTTT.

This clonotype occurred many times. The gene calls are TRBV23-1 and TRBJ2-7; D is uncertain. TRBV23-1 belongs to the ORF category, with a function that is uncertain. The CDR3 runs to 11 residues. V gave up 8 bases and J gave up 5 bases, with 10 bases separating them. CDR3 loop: CASPHLNEQYF. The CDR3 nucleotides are TGCGCCAGCCCACACCTAAACGAGCAGTACTTC.